These T cell receptor beta chains were read from a single sample in a study of shared clonotypes between healthy human individuals. Sequenced by immunoSEQ multiplex PCR; TCRdb stores in-frame clones only, minus some. The data contain over a million clones, 95% to 97% of them seen just once; the ten biggest clones take up about 1%. The sample comprised naive CD4+ T cells sorted from blood. These TCRs come from a young man in good health. Both conserved end residues are part of each CDR3. Each record gives: D gene, V gene, J gene, clone size, CDR3 protein, CDR3 DNA. A D gene is named only where the DNA matches it firmly. The listing skips clone size in some rows; elsewhere it reads once, few, many or a size class.

NA	TRBV29-1	TRBJ1-2	once	CSVAVGADGYTF	TGCAGCGTAGCGGTGGGGGCTGATGGCTACACCTTC
TRBD1	TRBV10-2	TRBJ1-2	NA	CASTPGTGSYGYTF	TGCGCCAGCACCCCCGGGACAGGGAGCTATGGCTACACCTTC
TRBD2	TRBV5-1	TRBJ2-7	NA	CASTIGPGRGDEQYF	TGCGCCAGCACCATCGGGCCAGGGCGGGGGGACGAGCAGTACTTC
TRBD1	TRBV6-1	TRBJ2-2	NA	CASRRDSANTGELFF	TGTGCCAGCAGGAGGGACAGTGCGAACACCGGGGAGCTGTTTTTT
NA	TRBV4-3	TRBJ2-7	NA	CASSQVGGAPYEQYF	TGCGCCAGCAGCCAAGTGGGGGGGGCCCCCTACGAGCAGTACTTC
NA	TRBV27	TRBJ2-2	NA	CASSQNTGELFF	TGTGCCAGCAGCCAGAACACCGGGGAGCTGTTTTTT
TRBD1	TRBV28	TRBJ1-2	NA	CASSLTPGTGLYGYTF	TGTGCCAGCAGTTTAACCCCCGGGACAGGGCTCTATGGCTACACCTTC
TRBD2	TRBV19	TRBJ2-3	NA	CASSAGTSGRIDTQYF	TGTGCCAGTAGTGCCGGGACTAGCGGGAGAATAGATACGCAGTATTTT
NA	TRBV10-3	TRBJ2-7	once	CAISESGSKDYEQYF	TGTGCCATCAGTGAGTCTGGCAGTAAGGACTACGAGCAGTACTTC
NA	TRBV5-1	TRBJ2-3	NA	CASSLEGPTDTQYF	TGCGCCAGCAGCTTGGAGGGCCCAACAGATACGCAGTATTTT
NA	TRBV29-1	TRBJ2-7	once	CSVYRDEQYF	TGCAGCGTCTACAGGGACGAGCAGTACTTC
NA	TRBV27	TRBJ2-2	NA	CASSLGRTGELFF	TGTGCCAGCAGTTTAGGGAGAACCGGGGAGCTGTTTTTT
NA	TRBV7-9	TRBJ2-5	NA	CASSLGISRDSQETQYF	TGTGCCAGCAGCTTAGGTATCTCGCGGGACAGTCAAGAGACCCAGTACTTC
NA	TRBV5-1	TRBJ2-7	NA	CASSLGRASYEQYF	TGCGCCAGCAGCTTGGGGCGGGCCTCCTACGAGCAGTACTTC
TRBD2	TRBV6-1	TRBJ2-1	once	CASSELAGVSPQIF	TGTGCCAGCAGTGAACTAGCGGGAGTTAGTCCGCAAATCTTC
TRBD1	TRBV5-4	TRBJ2-7	NA	CASSVGTGGSYEQYF	TGTGCCAGCAGCGTAGGGACAGGGGGCTCCTACGAGCAGTACTTC
NA	TRBV5-4	TRBJ2-2	NA	CASSWDLTTSGELFF	TGTGCCAGCAGCTGGGACTTGACTACATCGGGGGAGCTGTTTTTT
NA	TRBV5-4	TRBJ2-2	NA	CASSEKSTGTRLTGELFF	TGTGCCAGCAGCGAGAAGAGTACCGGGACCCGGCTCACCGGGGAGCTGTTTTTT
NA	TRBV2	TRBJ2-2	NA	CASSRQGREFTGELFF	TGTGCCAGCAGCCGCCAGGGGCGTGAGTTCACCGGGGAGCTGTTTTTT
NA	TRBV11-2	TRBJ2-1	NA	CASSIDRYNEQFF	TGTGCCAGCAGCATAGACAGGTACAATGAGCAGTTCTTC
TRBD2	TRBV10-1	TRBJ2-7	NA	CASSESSSGDPYEQYF	TGCGCCAGCAGTGAGTCGTCTAGCGGAGACCCTTACGAGCAGTACTTC
TRBD1	TRBV29-1	TRBJ1-1	NA	CSAQGAGVNTEAFF	TGCAGCGCCCAGGGGGCAGGAGTGAACACTGAAGCTTTCTTT
NA	TRBV19	TRBJ1-5	NA	CASSIEPAQGLAQHF	TGTGCCAGTAGTATAGAACCAGCCCAGGGGTTAGCCCAGCATTTT
TRBD1	TRBV11-1	TRBJ2-1	once	CASSFHDGQGFSHEQFF	TGTGCCAGCAGCTTTCACGATGGACAGGGTTTTTCCCATGAGCAGTTCTTC
NA	TRBV7-9	TRBJ2-5	NA	CASSNGQYQETQYF	TGTGCCAGCAGCAATGGACAGTACCAAGAGACCCAGTACTTC
NA	TRBV7-6	TRBJ2-5	NA	CATSFGADQETQYF	TGTGCCACGTCTTTTGGGGCCGACCAAGAGACCCAGTACTTC
NA	TRBV7-3	TRBJ2-7	NA	CASSSGPGYEQYF	TGTGCCAGCAGCTCGGGACCGGGCTACGAGCAGTACTTC
NA	TRBV9	TRBJ1-1	NA	CASSSGGRRTEAFF	TGTGCCAGCAGCTCGGGCGGAAGACGCACTGAAGCTTTCTTT
TRBD2	TRBV5-8	TRBJ2-1	NA	CASSLGLAGANEQFF	TGTGCCAGCAGCCTGGGACTAGCGGGAGCCAATGAGCAGTTCTTC
NA	TRBV4-1	TRBJ2-1	few	CASRSEQEQFF	TGCGCCAGCAGGAGCGAACAGGAGCAGTTCTTC
TRBD2	TRBV18	TRBJ2-7	NA	CASSPPGRSRRERREQYF	TGTGCCAGCTCACCACCGGGGCGGTCGCGGCGGGAGCGGAGAGAGCAGTACTTC
NA	TRBV10-1	TRBJ2-3	NA	CASSAQETDPTDTQYF	TGCGCCAGCAGCGCGCAGGAGACCGACCCCACAGATACGCAGTATTTT
NA	TRBV28	TRBJ1-2	NA	CASSFAANYGYTF	TGTGCCAGCAGTTTCGCCGCAAACTATGGCTACACCTTC